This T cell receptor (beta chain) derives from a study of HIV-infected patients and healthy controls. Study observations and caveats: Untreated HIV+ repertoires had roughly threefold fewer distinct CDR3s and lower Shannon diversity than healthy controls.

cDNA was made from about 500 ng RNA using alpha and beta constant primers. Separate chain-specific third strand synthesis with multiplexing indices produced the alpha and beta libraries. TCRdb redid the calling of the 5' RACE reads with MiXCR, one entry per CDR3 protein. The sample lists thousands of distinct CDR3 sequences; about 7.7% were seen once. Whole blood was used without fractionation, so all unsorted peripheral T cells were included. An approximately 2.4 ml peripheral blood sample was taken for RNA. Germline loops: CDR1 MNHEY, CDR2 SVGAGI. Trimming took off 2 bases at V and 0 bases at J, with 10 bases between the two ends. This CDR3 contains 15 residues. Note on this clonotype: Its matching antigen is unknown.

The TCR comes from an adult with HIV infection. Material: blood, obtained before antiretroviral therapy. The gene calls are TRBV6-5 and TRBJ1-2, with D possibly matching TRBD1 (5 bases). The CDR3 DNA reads TGTGCCAGCAGTTACCGGGACGGCGCTAACTATGGCTACACCTTC. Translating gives CASSYRDGANYGYTF.